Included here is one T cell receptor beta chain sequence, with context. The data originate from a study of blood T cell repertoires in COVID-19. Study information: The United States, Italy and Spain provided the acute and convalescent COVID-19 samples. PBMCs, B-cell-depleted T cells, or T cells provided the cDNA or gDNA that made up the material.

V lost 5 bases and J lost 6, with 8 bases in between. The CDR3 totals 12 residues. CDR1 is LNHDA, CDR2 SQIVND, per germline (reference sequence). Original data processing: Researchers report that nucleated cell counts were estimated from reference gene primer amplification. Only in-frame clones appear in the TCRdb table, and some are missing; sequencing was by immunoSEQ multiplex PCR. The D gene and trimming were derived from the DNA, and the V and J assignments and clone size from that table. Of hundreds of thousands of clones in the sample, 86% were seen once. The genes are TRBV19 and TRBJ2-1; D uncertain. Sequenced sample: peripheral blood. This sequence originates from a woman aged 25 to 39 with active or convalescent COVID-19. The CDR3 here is CASSSRFNEQFF. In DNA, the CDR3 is TGTGCCAGTAGTTCTCGTTTCAATGAGCAGTTCTTC.